Here is one T cell receptor (beta chain) with its context. The antigen is unknown. Primers for the PCR totalled 60 Vbeta and 13 Jbeta. The method was immunoSEQ multiplex PCR; TCRdb's version includes in-frame clones alone and lacks a portion of them. The repertoire consists of 130,000 to 150,000 clones, with approximately 78% occurring once and the leading ten covering 3%. This entry comes from a study of cytomegalovirus exposure and HLA in healthy donors. The CDR3 length is 12 residues. From germline, CDR1 is SEHNR and CDR2 FQNEAQ (reference sequence). Trimming shortened V by 5 bases and J by 4 bases, and 9 bases separated the two germline ends. Findings of the study overall: Highly shared sequence variants in one cluster were likely a sequencing artifact.

The chain employs TRBV7-9 and TRBJ2-7; weak D call: TRBD1 (5 bases). The sequence was obtained from a man aged 40-49 years in good health and CMV-seropositive. Sequenced material: PBMCs. The CDR3 coding sequence is TGTGCCAGCAGCACCTCAGGGTACGAGCAGTACTTC. This translates into CASSTSGYEQYF. Variable domain in full (rest from reference TRBV7-9 and TRBJ2-7): DTGVSQNPRHKITKRGQNVTFRCDPISEHNRLYWYRQTLGQGPEFLTYFQNEAQLEKSRLLSDRFSAERPKGSFSTLEIQRTEQGDSAMYLCASSTSGYEQYFGPGTRLTVT.